The clone carrying this TCR beta chain has just one count. This entry comes from a study of control samples from healthy donors and cancer patients. Profiling relied on immunoSEQ multiplex PCR, and the TCRdb table lists in-frame clones only, not all of them. The sample shows 78,000 or so clones, approximately 84% of them seen only once. V lost 8 bases to trimming and J lost 5 bases, with 15 bases between them. The CDR3 spans 13 residues. CDR1 MNHEY and CDR2 SVGAGI come from the germline V gene. The chain employs TRBV6-5 and TRBJ1-2; D unresolved. The sequence was obtained from a man aged 45-65 years in good health. Source material: blood. The CDR3 loop reads CASRFASIYGYTF. Written as DNA, the CDR3 is TGTGCCAGCCGGTTCGCTTCTATATATGGCTACACCTTC.